The T cell receptor (beta chain) described here comes from a study of cytomegalovirus exposure and HLA in healthy donors. CDR1 GTSNPN and CDR2 SVGIG come from the germline V gene (reference sequence). The CDR3 covers 17 residues. The V and J ends lost 0 bases and 2 bases respectively, with 17 bases between them. The primer mix had 60 Vbeta and 13 Jbeta primers. Sequencing used immunoSEQ multiplex PCR; TCRdb keeps in-frame clones, though not all of them. This table holds fewer than 55,000 clones, around 72% found once. The specimen was PBMCs. This clonotype was obtained from a woman between 45 and 60 years old in good health and CMV-seropositive. The rearrangement links TRBV30 to TRBJ1-3, with D possibly being TRBD1 (5 bases). The CDR3 DNA reads as TGTGCCTGGAGTGTAATGTACCCAACAGGTACTGGAAACACCATATATTTT. Translation gives CAWSVMYPTGTGNTIYF.